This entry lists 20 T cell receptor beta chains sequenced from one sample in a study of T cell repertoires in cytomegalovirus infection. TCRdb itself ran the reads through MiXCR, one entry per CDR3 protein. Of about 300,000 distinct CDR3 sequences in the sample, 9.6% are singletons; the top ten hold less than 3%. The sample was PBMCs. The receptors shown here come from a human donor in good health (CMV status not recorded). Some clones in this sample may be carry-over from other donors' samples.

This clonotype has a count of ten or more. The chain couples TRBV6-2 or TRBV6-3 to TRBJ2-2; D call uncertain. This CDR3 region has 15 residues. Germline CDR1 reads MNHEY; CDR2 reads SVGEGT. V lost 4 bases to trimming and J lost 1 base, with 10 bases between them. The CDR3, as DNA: TGTGCCAGCAGTTCGGGTTTCATGAACACCGGGGAGCTGTTTTTT. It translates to CASSSGFMNTGELFF.

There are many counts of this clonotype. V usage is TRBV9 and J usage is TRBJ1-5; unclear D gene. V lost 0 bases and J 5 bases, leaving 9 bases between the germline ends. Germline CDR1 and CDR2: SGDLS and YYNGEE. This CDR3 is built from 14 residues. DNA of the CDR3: TGTGCCAGCAGCGTAGGAAAGGGTGATCAGCCCCAGCATTTT. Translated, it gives CASSVGKGDQPQHF.

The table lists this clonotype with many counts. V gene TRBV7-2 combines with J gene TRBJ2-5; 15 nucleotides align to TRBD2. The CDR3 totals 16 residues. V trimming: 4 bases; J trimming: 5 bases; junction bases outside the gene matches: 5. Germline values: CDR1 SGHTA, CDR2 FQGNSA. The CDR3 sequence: CASSWTSGGARETQYF. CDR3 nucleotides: TGTGCCAGCAGCTGGACTAGCGGGGGGGCGAGGGAGACCCAGTACTTC.

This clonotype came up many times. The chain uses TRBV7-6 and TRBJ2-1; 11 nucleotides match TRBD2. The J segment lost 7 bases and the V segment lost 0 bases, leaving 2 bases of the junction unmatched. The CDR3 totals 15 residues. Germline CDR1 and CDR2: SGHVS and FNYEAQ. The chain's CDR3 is CASSLASGGANEQFF. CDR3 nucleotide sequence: TGTGCCAGCAGCTTAGCTAGCGGGGGGGCGAATGAGCAGTTCTTC.

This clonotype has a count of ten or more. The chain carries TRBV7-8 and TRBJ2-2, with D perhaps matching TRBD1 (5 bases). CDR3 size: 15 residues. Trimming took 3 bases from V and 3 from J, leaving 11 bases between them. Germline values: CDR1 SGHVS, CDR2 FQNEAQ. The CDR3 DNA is TGTGCCAGCAGCTTTCGTTCCAGGGACACCGGGGAGCTGTTTTTT. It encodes CASSFRSRDTGELFF. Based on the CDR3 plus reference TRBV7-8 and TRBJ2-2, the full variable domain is GAGVSQSPRYKVAKRGQDVALRCDPISGHVSLFWYQQALGQGPEFLTYFQNEAQLDKSGLPSDRFFAERPEGSVSTLKIQRTQQEDSAVYLCASSFRSRDTGELFFGEGSRLTVL.

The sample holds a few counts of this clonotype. The CDR3 DNA reads TGTGCTTCGACAAGGAGAGGGATGTACGAGCAGTACGTC. Translating gives CASTRRGMYEQYV. The V gene is TRBV28, the J gene TRBJ2-7, with D possibly TRBD2 on 5 matching bases. CDR1 is MDHEN and CDR2 is SYDVKM in the germline V gene. The CDR3 covers 13 residues.

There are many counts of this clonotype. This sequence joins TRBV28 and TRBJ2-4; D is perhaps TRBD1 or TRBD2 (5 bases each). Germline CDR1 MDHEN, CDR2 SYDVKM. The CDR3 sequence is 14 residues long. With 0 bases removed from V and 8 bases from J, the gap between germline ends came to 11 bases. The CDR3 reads CASSLWTVGDIQYF. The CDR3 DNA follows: TGTGCCAGCAGTTTATGGACGGTGGGGGACATTCAGTACTTC.

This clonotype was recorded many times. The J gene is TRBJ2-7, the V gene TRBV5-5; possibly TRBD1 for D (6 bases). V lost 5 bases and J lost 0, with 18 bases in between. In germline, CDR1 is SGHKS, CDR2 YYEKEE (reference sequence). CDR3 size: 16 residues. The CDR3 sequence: CASRSGPQGSSYEQYV. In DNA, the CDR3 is TGTGCCAGCAGATCCGGGCCACAGGGATCCTCCTACGAGCAGTACGTC.

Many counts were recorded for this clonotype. The CDR3 spells CASSLSSTGDEQFF. CDR3 in DNA: TGTGCCAGCAGCCTCTCATCGACAGGGGATGAGCAGTTCTTC. This chain links TRBV6-4 with TRBJ2-1; 8 nucleotides agree with TRBD1. This CDR3 region has 14 residues. The germline V gene encodes CDR1 MRHNA and CDR2 SNTAGT. V was clipped by 6 bases and J by 8 bases; unmatched bases: 9.

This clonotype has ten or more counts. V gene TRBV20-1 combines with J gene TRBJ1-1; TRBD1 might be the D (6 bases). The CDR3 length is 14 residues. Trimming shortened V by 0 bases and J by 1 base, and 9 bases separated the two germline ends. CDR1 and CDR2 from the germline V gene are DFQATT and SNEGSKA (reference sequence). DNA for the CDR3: TGCAGTGCTAGAGATCCAGGGGCGAACACTGAAGCTTTCTTT. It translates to CSARDPGANTEAFF.

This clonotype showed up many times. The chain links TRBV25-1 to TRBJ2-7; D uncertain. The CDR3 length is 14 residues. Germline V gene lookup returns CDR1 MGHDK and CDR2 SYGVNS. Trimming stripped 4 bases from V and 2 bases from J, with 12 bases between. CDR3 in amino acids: CASSGSGNTYEQYV. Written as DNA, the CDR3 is TGTGCCAGCAGTGGTTCAGGCAACACCTACGAGCAGTACGTC.

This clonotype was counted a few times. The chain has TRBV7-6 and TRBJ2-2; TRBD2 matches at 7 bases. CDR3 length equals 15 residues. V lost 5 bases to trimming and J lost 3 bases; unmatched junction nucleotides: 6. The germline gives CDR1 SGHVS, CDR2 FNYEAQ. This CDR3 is CASSESGTYTGELFF. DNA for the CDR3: TGTGCCAGCAGCGAGAGCGGGACCTACACCGGGGAGCTGTTTTTT.

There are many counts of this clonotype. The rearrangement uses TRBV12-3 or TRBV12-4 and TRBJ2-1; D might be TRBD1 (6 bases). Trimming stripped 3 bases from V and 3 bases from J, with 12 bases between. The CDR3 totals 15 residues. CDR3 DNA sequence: TGTGCCAGCAGTTTTCAACAGGGTTACTACAATGAGCAGTTCTTC. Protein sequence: CASSFQQGYYNEQFF.

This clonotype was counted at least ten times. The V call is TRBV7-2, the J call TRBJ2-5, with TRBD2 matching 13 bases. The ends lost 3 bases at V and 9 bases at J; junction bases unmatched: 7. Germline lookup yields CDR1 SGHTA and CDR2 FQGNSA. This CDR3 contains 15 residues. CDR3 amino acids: CASSFGTSGGVAQYF. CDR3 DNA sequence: TGTGCCAGCAGCTTTGGCACTAGCGGGGGGGTGGCCCAGTACTTC. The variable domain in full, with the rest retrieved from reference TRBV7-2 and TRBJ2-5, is GAGVSQSPSNKVTEKGKDVELRCDPISGHTALYWYRQSLGQGLEFLIYFQGNSAPDKSGLPSDRFSAERTGGSVSTLTIQRTQQEDSAVYLCASSFGTSGGVAQYFGPGTRLLVL.

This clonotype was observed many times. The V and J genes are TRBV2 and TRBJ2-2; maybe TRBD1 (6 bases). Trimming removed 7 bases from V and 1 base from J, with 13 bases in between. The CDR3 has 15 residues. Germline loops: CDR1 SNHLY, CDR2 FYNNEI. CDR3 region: CASMTGQVNTGELFF. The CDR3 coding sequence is TGTGCCAGCATGACAGGACAAGTGAACACCGGGGAGCTGTTTTTT.

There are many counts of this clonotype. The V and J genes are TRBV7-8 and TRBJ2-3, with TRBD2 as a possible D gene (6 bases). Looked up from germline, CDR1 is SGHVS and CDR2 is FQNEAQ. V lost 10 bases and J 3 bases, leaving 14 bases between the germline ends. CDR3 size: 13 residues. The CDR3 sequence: CATSRRETDTQYF. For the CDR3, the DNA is TGTGCCACTAGCCGGCGGGAAACAGATACGCAGTATTTT.

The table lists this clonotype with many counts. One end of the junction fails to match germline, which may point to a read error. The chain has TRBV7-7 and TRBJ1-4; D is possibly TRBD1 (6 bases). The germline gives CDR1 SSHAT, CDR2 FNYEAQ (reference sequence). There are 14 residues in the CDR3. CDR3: CASSWTALNEKLFF. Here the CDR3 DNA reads TGTGCTAGCAGCTGGACAGCGCTTAATGAAAAACTGTTTTTT.

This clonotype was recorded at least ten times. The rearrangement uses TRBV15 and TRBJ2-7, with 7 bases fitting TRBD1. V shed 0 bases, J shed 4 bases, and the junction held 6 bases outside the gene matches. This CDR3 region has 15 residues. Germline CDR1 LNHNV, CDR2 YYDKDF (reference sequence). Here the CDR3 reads CATSRDRQGPYEQYF. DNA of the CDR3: TGTGCCACCAGCAGAGACAGACAGGGCCCTTACGAGCAGTACTTC.

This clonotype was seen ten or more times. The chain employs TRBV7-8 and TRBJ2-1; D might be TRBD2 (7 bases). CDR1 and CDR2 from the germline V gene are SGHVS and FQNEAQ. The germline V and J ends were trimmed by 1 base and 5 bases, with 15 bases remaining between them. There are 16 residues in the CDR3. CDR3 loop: CASSLGRGGDNNEQFF. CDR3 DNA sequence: TGTGCCAGCAGCTTAGGGAGGGGGGGGGATAACAATGAGCAGTTCTTC. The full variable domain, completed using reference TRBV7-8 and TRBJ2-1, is GAGVSQSPRYKVAKRGQDVALRCDPISGHVSLFWYQQALGQGPEFLTYFQNEAQLDKSGLPSDRFFAERPEGSVSTLKIQRTQQEDSAVYLCASSLGRGGDNNEQFFGPGTRLTVL.

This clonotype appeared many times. CDR3 residues: CASRAVSGTRNGYTF. The CDR3 bases are TGTGCCAGCAGAGCAGTTTCCGGGACACGGAATGGCTACACCTTC. The V call is TRBV2, the J call TRBJ1-2; tentatively, D is TRBD1 (6 bases). Germline V lookup: CDR1 SNHLY, CDR2 FYNNEI. V was pared by 6 bases and J by 6 bases, with 20 bases between. CDR3 length: 15 amino acids.